A single sample gave rise to the 27 T cell receptor beta chains below, sequenced in a study of shared clonotypes between healthy human individuals. Only in-frame clones appear in the TCRdb table, and some are missing; sequencing was by immunoSEQ multiplex PCR. This sample has 90,000 to 120,000 clones; just over 65% occur once, and the top ten carry almost 25%. Sample: memory CD8+ T cells sorted from blood. The subset is: CD45RO+ cells pooled with CCR7-negative TemRA cells. The source of these receptors is a woman in her twenties or thirties in good health.

This clone was seen a few times. Other DNA sequences in the same sample also yield this CDR3. The CDR3 spells CASSLGQDYEQYF. The DNA of the CDR3 is TGCGCCAGCAGCTTGGGACAGGACTACGAGCAGTACTTC. The V gene is TRBV5-1, the J gene TRBJ2-7; tentative D call: TRBD1 (6 bases). This CDR3 has 13 amino acids. V lost 0 bases and J lost 3, with 7 bases in between. From germline, CDR1 is SGHRS and CDR2 YFSETQ. The complete variable domain, with remaining parts taken from reference TRBV5-1 and TRBJ2-7, reads KAGVTQTPRYLIKTRGQQVTLSCSPISGHRSVSWYQQTPGQGLQFLFEYFSETQRNKGNFPGRFSGRQFSNSRSEMNVSTLELGDSALYLCASSLGQDYEQYFGPGTRLTVT.

V and J are TRBV19 and TRBJ2-5; 14 nucleotides agree with TRBD2. The CDR3 length is 15 residues. Germline V gives CDR1 LNHDA, CDR2 SQIVND (reference sequence). The trim removed 5 bases at V and 5 bases at J, leaving 4 bases unmatched. The CDR3 coding sequence is TGTGCCAGTAGTGCCGGGACTAGCGGGAGCGAGACCCAGTACTTC. This codes for CASSAGTSGSETQYF. The full variable domain, with the rest looked up from reference TRBV19 and TRBJ2-5, is DGGITQSPKYLFRKEGQNVTLSCEQNLNHDAMYWYRQDPGQGLRLIYYSQIVNDFQKGDIAEGYSVSREKKESFPLTVTSAQKNPTAFYLCASSAGTSGSETQYFGPGTRLLVL.

This clone has more than one count but fewer than ten. The chain links TRBV5-6 to TRBJ2-2; 7 bases are a match to TRBD2. Trimming removed 2 bases from V and 4 bases from J; junction bases left unmatched: 11. The germline V gene encodes CDR1 SGHDT and CDR2 YYEEEE. The CDR3 covers 17 residues. The CDR3 here is CASSFPSFRGSTGELFF. DNA for the CDR3: TGTGCCAGCAGCTTTCCGTCCTTTCGCGGGAGCACCGGGGAGCTGTTTTTT.

The chain links TRBV5-4 to TRBJ2-1; 9 bases agree with TRBD2. CDR1 SGHNT and CDR2 YYREEE come from the germline V gene (reference sequence). This CDR3 has 17 residues. J was trimmed by 3 bases and V by 0 bases; bases with no gene match: 7. This chain's CDR3 is CASSLESGREGYNEQFF. CDR3 sequence (DNA): TGTGCCAGCAGCTTGGAATCGGGGCGGGAGGGCTACAATGAGCAGTTCTTC.

The chain uses TRBV6-5 and TRBJ2-5; 8 bases map to TRBD2. Gene TRBJ2-7 matches the end of the DNA better, so the J call may be wrong. This CDR3 has 14 amino acids. Germline loops: CDR1 MNHEY, CDR2 SVGAGI. The CDR3 protein is CASRVISGNYEQYF. CDR3 nucleotide sequence: TGTGCCAGCAGGGTTATTAGCGGGAACTACGAGCAGTACTTC.

This chain joins TRBV27 and TRBJ2-7; 11 bases agree with TRBD1. The CDR3 length is 15 residues. The junction had 6 bases not matched to a gene; V was cut back by 5 bases and J by 3 bases. The germline V gene encodes CDR1 MNHEY and CDR2 SMNVEV (reference sequence). The CDR3 coding sequence is TGTGCCAGCAGTCCCTGGACAGGGGGCCTCTACGAGCAGTACTTC. Translation gives CASSPWTGGLYEQYF.

Here the CDR3 DNA reads TGCAGCGTTGCCCCGGGAGGGGTATACAATGAGCAGTTCTTC. Its translation: CSVAPGGVYNEQFF. V is TRBV29-1 and J is TRBJ2-1; 8 bases align to TRBD2. Trimming removed 4 bases from V and 4 bases from J; junction bases left unmatched: 6. CDR3 length equals 14 residues. Germline V lookup: CDR1 SQVTM, CDR2 ANQGSEA.

The rearrangement uses TRBV6-5 and TRBJ1-2; no clear D. V was pared by 3 bases and J by 11 bases, with 16 bases between. The CDR3 totals 13 residues. Germline V CDR1 and CDR2: MNHEY, SVGAGI. The CDR3 DNA follows: TGTGCCAGCAGTTATTTGGGCTTCAGTAGTTACACCTTC. Its protein product is CASSYLGFSSYTF.

This clone was seen repeatedly, ten times or more. This rearrangement joins TRBV6-1 to TRBJ1-4; 9 positions match TRBD1. The CDR3 spans 17 residues. After removal of 2 bases from V and 7 bases from J, the junction contained 11 bases not matched to a gene. Germline-derived CDR1 and CDR2 are MNHNS and SASEGT. Here the CDR3 DNA reads TGTGCCAGCAGTGAAATTTCGATGGGGACAGGGTTTGAAAAACTGTTTTTT. This encodes CASSEISMGTGFEKLFF.

There are a few counts of this clone. The chain carries TRBV25-1 and TRBJ2-1; D unclear. The germline V gene encodes CDR1 MGHDK and CDR2 SYGVNS. V was cut by 2 bases and J by 2 bases, with 16 bases left in between. CDR3 length equals 17 residues. The chain's CDR3 is CASSEKRVSDTYNEQFF. DNA for the CDR3: TGTGCCAGCAGTGAAAAAAGGGTAAGCGACACCTACAATGAGCAGTTCTTC.

The J gene is TRBJ2-2, the V gene TRBV2; D call uncertain. V was pared by 6 bases and J by 7 bases, with 12 bases between. The CDR3 totals 13 residues. The germline gives CDR1 SNHLY, CDR2 FYNNEI. The CDR3 nucleotides read TGTGCCAGCAGAAGGAGCCCGGTCGGGGAGCTGTTTTTT. It is translated as CASRRSPVGELFF.

The gene calls are TRBV5-6 and TRBJ2-7; 9 bases are a match to TRBD1. CDR1 and CDR2 from the germline V gene are SGHDT and YYEEEE. With 4 bases clipped from V and 6 bases from J, the junction kept 5 bases outside the gene matches. The CDR3 runs to 13 residues. CDR3 in amino acids: CASSPQGAGEQYF. The DNA of the CDR3 is TGTGCCAGCAGCCCACAGGGGGCGGGCGAGCAGTACTTC. The full variable domain, rest sourced from reference TRBV5-6 and TRBJ2-7, is DAGVTQSPTHLIKTRGQQVTLRCSPKSGHDTVSWYQQALGQGPQFIFQYYEEEERQRGNFPDRFSGHQFPNYSSELNVNALLLGDSALYLCASSPQGAGEQYFGPGTRLTVT.

The chain recombines TRBV14 with TRBJ2-7; no reliable D call. The V gene's germline CDR1 is SGHDN and CDR2 FVKESK. This CDR3 has 11 amino acids. V dropped 3 bases and J dropped 7 bases, with 7 bases sitting between them. CDR3 nucleotides: TGTGCCAGCAGCCATGCCTGGGAGCAGTACTTC. This sequence encodes CASSHAWEQYF.

The gene calls are TRBV14 and TRBJ2-1; weak D call: TRBD2 (5 bases). This CDR3 is built from 17 residues. From germline, CDR1 is SGHDN and CDR2 FVKESK. V shed 1 base and J shed 0 bases, with 13 bases lying between them. CDR3 DNA sequence: TGTGCCAGCAGCCAAGGGTATGGCGAGGGCTCCTACAATGAGCAGTTCTTC. Translating gives CASSQGYGEGSYNEQFF.

The chain employs TRBV5-1 and TRBJ1-2; D is ambiguous. CDR1 is SGHRS and CDR2 is YFSETQ in the germline V gene. The CDR3 spans 16 residues. Trimming took off 5 bases at V and 5 bases at J, with 22 bases between the two ends. CDR3 sequence: CASSSGPADPLYGYTF. The CDR3 nucleotides are TGCGCCAGCAGTTCGGGTCCGGCAGACCCCCTATATGGCTACACCTTC. Drawing the rest from reference TRBV5-1 and TRBJ1-2, the complete variable domain is KAGVTQTPRYLIKTRGQQVTLSCSPISGHRSVSWYQQTPGQGLQFLFEYFSETQRNKGNFPGRFSGRQFSNSRSEMNVSTLELGDSALYLCASSSGPADPLYGYTFGSGTRLTVV.

V is TRBV29-1 and J is TRBJ2-1, with 7 bases aligning to TRBD1. The CDR3 is made up of 15 amino acids. Germline values: CDR1 SQVTM, CDR2 ANQGSEA. Unmatched junction bases numbered 12, after V lost 4 bases and J lost 6 bases. The CDR3 reads CSVVFPKGAFNEQFF. For the CDR3, the DNA is TGCAGCGTTGTCTTTCCCAAGGGGGCTTTCAATGAGCAGTTCTTC.

The CDR3 protein is CASRFPQGAGNTEAFF. DNA of the CDR3: TGCGCCAGCAGGTTCCCACAGGGGGCTGGGAACACTGAAGCTTTCTTT. The rearrangement joins TRBV10-2 to TRBJ1-1; 9 bases agree with TRBD1. Germline CDR1 and CDR2: WSHSY and SAAADI. The V and J ends lost 6 bases and 1 base, in that order; junction bases with no gene match: 9. The CDR3 sequence is 16 residues long.

This chain joins TRBV9 and TRBJ1-2, with D tentatively TRBD1 (5 bases). The CDR3 length is 15 residues. The V gene's germline CDR1 is SGDLS and CDR2 YYNGEE. V was trimmed by 3 bases and J by 3 bases, leaving 15 bases between them. CDR3 in DNA: TGTGCCAGCAGCGCCGAGGGGCGAGGGTACTATGGCTACACCTTC. It yields the protein CASSAEGRGYYGYTF.

The chain has TRBV5-6 and TRBJ2-1, with D perhaps TRBD2 (5 bases). The CDR3 spans 17 residues. The V end was cut by 1 base, the J end by 5 bases, with 19 bases between. Germline lookup yields CDR1 SGHDT and CDR2 YYEEEE. The CDR3, as DNA: TGTGCCAGCAGCTTGACAGCGGTCCTAGCAAGTCACAATGAGCAGTTCTTC. Translated: CASSLTAVLASHNEQFF.

The gene calls are TRBV28 and TRBJ2-7, with 13 bases that match TRBD2. CDR1 and CDR2 from the germline V gene are MDHEN and SYDVKM. This CDR3 contains 17 residues. V shed 7 bases, J shed 4 bases, and the junction held 13 bases outside the gene matches. The CDR3 DNA is TGTGCCAGCATAAGTGATCGGACTAGCGGGAGACCGTACGAGCAGTACTTC. It codes for CASISDRTSGRPYEQYF.

The chain links TRBV19 to TRBJ2-7; TRBD1 aligns across 7 bases. V dropped 4 bases and J dropped 4; count of bases not matched to a gene: 4. Germline-derived CDR1 and CDR2 are LNHDA and SQIVND (reference sequence). CDR3 length: 13 amino acids. CDR3 amino acids: CASSTHRGYEQYF. The CDR3 nucleotides read TGTGCCAGTAGTACGCACAGGGGATACGAGCAGTACTTC.

The chain employs TRBV11-2 and TRBJ2-7; D is possibly TRBD1 (5 bases). The CDR3 spans 16 residues. V lost 5 bases and J lost 7, with 24 bases in between. CDR1 and CDR2 (germline): SGHAT, FQNNGV. The DNA for the CDR3 is TGTGCCAGCAGCCCTCGACAGTCCCCCAGCCTGGGTGAGCAGTACTTC. It yields the protein CASSPRQSPSLGEQYF.

This clone was seen more than once but under ten times. J is TRBJ2-2 and V is TRBV6-4; D perhaps matches TRBD2 (7 bases). The CDR3 has 15 residues. V was trimmed by 6 bases and J by 4 bases, leaving 15 bases between them. CDR1 MRHNA and CDR2 SNTAGT come from the germline V gene. The CDR3 bases are TGTGCCAGCAGCCCGAGGGGGGGCGGCACCGGGGAGCTGTTTTTT. It is translated as CASSPRGGGTGELFF.

This clone appeared many times. This chain connects TRBV6-4 to TRBJ2-3; D uncertain. The V gene's germline CDR1 is MRHNA and CDR2 SNTAGT. V gave up 3 bases and J gave up 0 bases, with 7 bases separating them. This CDR3 contains 14 residues. The CDR3 loop reads CASSETDSTDTQYF. The CDR3 DNA reads TGTGCCAGCAGTGAAACCGACAGCACAGATACGCAGTATTTT.

The V and J genes are TRBV13 and TRBJ2-1; TRBD2 matches at 11 bases. CDR1 is PRHDT, CDR2 FYEKMQ, per germline (reference sequence). CDR3 size: 14 residues. With V trimmed by 8 bases and J by 6 bases, 6 bases remained unmatched. The CDR3 loop reads CASQLAGVFNEQFF. Here the CDR3 DNA reads TGTGCCAGCCAACTAGCGGGAGTGTTCAATGAGCAGTTCTTC. The full variable domain, its missing parts supplied by reference TRBV13 and TRBJ2-1, is AAGVIQSPRHLIKEKRETATLKCYPIPRHDTVYWYQQGPGQDPQFLISFYEKMQSDKGSIPDRFSAQQFSDYHSELNMSSLELGDSALYFCASQLAGVFNEQFFGPGTRLTVL.

This clone showed up just once. The chain combines TRBV6-1 with TRBJ1-2; no firm D call. Trimming took 3 bases from V and 4 from J, leaving 6 bases between them. The CDR3 is 12 residues long. The V gene's germline CDR1 is MNHNS and CDR2 SASEGT. This chain's CDR3 is CASSDGSYGYTF. CDR3 DNA sequence: TGTGCCAGCAGTGACGGATCCTATGGCTACACCTTC.

The CDR3 loop is CASSLQGDGQPQHF. DNA for the CDR3: TGTGCCAGCAGTCTACAGGGGGACGGTCAGCCCCAGCATTTT. The chain couples TRBV6-1 to TRBJ1-5; the match to TRBD1 covers 8 bases. The CDR3 has 14 residues. Germline V CDR1 and CDR2: MNHNS, SASEGT. After removal of 5 bases from V and 6 bases from J, the junction contained 6 bases not matched to a gene.